This entry lists 26 T cell receptor beta chains sequenced from one sample in a study of blood T cell repertoires in COVID-19 (dated by TCRdb to about 2020). The method was the immunoSEQ multiplex PCR assay. The clones in this table, taken by TCRdb from immuneACCESS, are in-frame only. Not every clone is retained; where verified, under half of the shortfall comes from an unresolved V gene, and the cause of the rest is unknown. In this sample the table shows about 140,000 clones, roughly 80% of which occur a single time. 5.5% to 7% of the sample belongs to the ten largest clones. Sample: peripheral blood. The receptors originated from a human donor in a cohort sampled during active COVID-19.

This clone was seen at least ten times. This CDR3 is also generated by other DNA sequences in the sample. The chain uses TRBV18 and TRBJ1-5, with TRBD1 matching 8 bases. Trimming at V came to 3 bases and at J to 2 bases, leaving 6 bases not matched to a gene. Germline V lookup: CDR1 KGHSH, CDR2 LQKENI. The CDR3 is made up of 16 amino acids. This CDR3 is CASSPTGGLGNQPQHF. The CDR3 nucleotides read TGTGCCAGCTCACCTACAGGGGGTTTGGGCAATCAGCCCCAGCATTTT.

This chain joins TRBV25-1 and TRBJ2-2, with 10 bases aligning to TRBD2. Germline V gene sequence: CDR1 MGHDK, CDR2 SYGVNS. Unmatched junction bases numbered 11, after V lost 9 bases and J lost 4 bases. This CDR3 is 16 amino acids long. The CDR3: CARWERGGRRTGELFF. The CDR3 DNA follows: TGTGCCAGGTGGGAGCGGGGGGGCCGGCGCACCGGGGAGCTGTTTTTT.

This clone was picked up a small number of times. The chain recombines TRBV19 with TRBJ1-5, with a tentative D call TRBD1 (6 bases). The CDR3 has 16 residues. V was pared by 11 bases and J by 0 bases, with 20 bases between. Germline V CDR1 and CDR2: LNHDA, SQIVND (reference sequence). The CDR3, as DNA: TGTGCCTGCCGGGACAAGGGTACCTATAGCAATCAGCCCCAGCATTTT. This codes for CACRDKGTYSNQPQHF.

This clone was counted only a few times. The CDR3 loop is CASSFVQGLYEQYF. Here the CDR3 DNA reads TGTGCCAGCAGCTTTGTACAGGGCCTCTACGAGCAGTACTTC. V usage is TRBV7-2 and J usage is TRBJ2-7; D possibly corresponds to TRBD1 (6 bases). CDR3 length equals 14 residues. Trimming took 3 bases from V and 3 from J, leaving 12 bases between them. CDR1 is SGHTA, CDR2 FQGNSA, per germline.

The V call is TRBV27, the J call TRBJ2-7, with D possibly TRBD2 on 6 matching bases. The CDR3 sequence is 16 residues long. The germline CDR1 and CDR2 sequences are MNHEY and SMNVEV (reference sequence). Trimming removed 4 bases at V and 7 bases at J, with 23 bases between. The CDR3 nucleotides read TGTGCCAGCAGTTCCTCAATCGCGGGGATGGTTGGGGAGCAGTACTTC. Its translation is CASSSSIAGMVGEQYF.

The gene calls are TRBV6-2 or TRBV6-3 and TRBJ1-3; D not resolved. V was cut by 2 bases and J by 3 bases, with 11 bases left in between. The length of the CDR3 is 15 residues. Germline CDR1 and CDR2: MNHEY and SVGEGT. CDR3 coding DNA: TGTGCCAGCAGTTACCAACCGACAAATGGAAACACCATATATTTT. Translating it yields CASSYQPTNGNTIYF.

The gene calls are TRBV28 and TRBJ1-1, with 9 bases matching TRBD1. The J segment lost 5 bases and the V segment lost 5 bases, leaving 9 bases of the junction unmatched. The germline V gene has CDR1 MDHEN and CDR2 SYDVKM. CDR3 length equals 15 residues. CDR3 coding DNA: TGTGCCAGCAGTCTCCGGACAGGGGTCGGGACTGAAGCTTTCTTT. It is translated as CASSLRTGVGTEAFF.

The V and J genes are TRBV7-3 and TRBJ1-2; TRBD1 agrees at 8 bases. The CDR3 has 13 amino acids. The trim removed 2 bases at V and 4 bases at J, leaving 0 bases unmatched. CDR1 is SGHTA, CDR2 FQGTGA, per germline. CDR3 in amino acids: CASSLDRGYGYTF. The CDR3 region has the DNA TGTGCCAGCAGCTTAGACAGGGGCTATGGCTACACCTTC.

This clone occurred many times. The chain carries TRBV5-5 and TRBJ2-1, with 12 bases matching TRBD2. CDR1 SGHKS and CDR2 YYEKEE come from the germline V gene (reference sequence). This CDR3 is 16 amino acids long. V lost 2 bases and J lost 4; bases outside the gene matches: 4. In DNA form, the CDR3 reads TGTGCCAGCAGCTTACGGACTAGCGGGGCTTACAATGAGCAGTTCTTC. It translates to CASSLRTSGAYNEQFF.

This chain links TRBV29-1 with TRBJ1-1, with TRBD1 matching 10 bases. J gave up 0 bases and V 6 bases, and 1 base lay outside the gene matches. Germline V CDR1 and CDR2: SQVTM, ANQGSEA. The length of the CDR3 is 13 residues. The CDR3 DNA reads TGCAGCGTGACAGGGGGCCTGAACACTGAAGCTTTCTTT. This translates into CSVTGGLNTEAFF.

V is TRBV6-1 and J is TRBJ2-5; D is undetermined. Deletions cut 6 bases from V and 5 bases from J, with 4 bases between. CDR1 is MNHNS, CDR2 SASEGT, per germline. The CDR3 totals 10 residues. The CDR3 DNA reads TGTGCCAGCAGGGCCGAGACCCAGTACTTC. Amino acid sequence: CASRAETQYF.

V gene TRBV28 combines with J gene TRBJ1-1; D remains ambiguous. The germline V gene encodes CDR1 MDHEN and CDR2 SYDVKM. V lost 7 bases, J lost 6 bases, and 18 bases lay in between. The length of the CDR3 is 14 residues. CDR3 bases: TGTGCCAGCAAAGGGCCGGGGTCGGTCGCTGAAGCTTTCTTT. Amino acids: CASKGPGSVAEAFF.

The rearrangement uses TRBV27 and TRBJ2-5; possibly TRBD1 for D (6 bases). This CDR3 is built from 15 residues. V was shortened by 5 bases and J by 0 bases, with 13 bases between the two germline ends. Germline V gene sequence: CDR1 MNHEY, CDR2 SMNVEV (reference sequence). The CDR3: CASSKTRDNQETQYF. Written as DNA, the CDR3 is TGTGCCAGCAGTAAGACCCGGGACAACCAAGAGACCCAGTACTTC.

The genes are TRBV28 and TRBJ2-1; D not certain. The CDR3 runs 12 residues. The V gene lost 6 bases and the J gene lost 4 bases, with 7 bases spanning the gap. The V gene's germline CDR1 is MDHEN and CDR2 SYDVKM. This CDR3 reads CASRQEYNEQFF. The DNA of the CDR3 is TGTGCCAGCAGGCAGGAATACAATGAGCAGTTCTTC.

The count of this clone is one. The chain has TRBV30 and TRBJ1-4, with no clear D. CDR1 and CDR2 from the germline V gene are GTSNPN and SVGIG (reference sequence). This CDR3 comprises 13 residues. Trimming took off 0 bases at V and 8 bases at J, with 10 bases between the two ends. CDR3 coding DNA: TGTGCCTGGAGTGTATCGGTATGGGAAAAACTGTTTTTT. Translating it yields CAWSVSVWEKLFF.

The chain uses TRBV10-2 and TRBJ1-2; D unclear. Germline V lookup: CDR1 WSHSY, CDR2 SAAADI. V was trimmed by 4 bases and J by 1 base, leaving 16 bases between them. CDR3 length: 16 amino acids. The CDR3: CASSALARMSNYGYTF. In DNA, the CDR3 is TGCGCCAGCAGTGCGCTGGCTAGGATGAGTAACTATGGCTACACCTTC.

CDR3: CASRPDRVAQPQHF. The CDR3 DNA reads as TGTGCCAGCAGACCTGACAGGGTGGCTCAGCCCCAGCATTTT. The V and J genes are TRBV7-9 and TRBJ1-5; 7 nucleotides align to TRBD1. The CDR3 runs 14 residues. V lost 6 bases and J lost 6; bases outside the gene matches: 8. Looked up from germline, CDR1 is SEHNR and CDR2 is FQNEAQ (reference sequence).

This sequence joins TRBV18 and TRBJ2-3; 9 nucleotides agree with TRBD1. The V gene's germline CDR1 is KGHSH and CDR2 LQKENI. This CDR3 region has 13 residues. The ends lost 6 bases at V and 6 bases at J; junction bases unmatched: 4. In DNA form, the CDR3 reads TGTGCCAGCTCGCAGGGGACAGGGGATACGCAGTATTTT. It encodes CASSQGTGDTQYF.

The J gene is TRBJ2-7, the V gene TRBV7-6, with TRBD2 as a possible D gene (6 bases). Between the trimmed V and J ends, which lost 1 base and 4 bases, there was a span of 20 bases. Looked up from germline, CDR1 is SGHVS and CDR2 is FNYEAQ. The CDR3 extends over 17 amino acids. The CDR3 DNA reads TGTGCCAGCAGCTTAGTTTCTAGCGCAAGATCTGGGTACGAGCAGTACTTC. It specifies CASSLVSSARSGYEQYF.

The sample holds one count of this clone. The chain recombines TRBV3-1 (or the pseudogene TRBV3-2) with TRBJ2-4; possibly TRBD2 for D (6 bases). Germline CDR1 is LGHDT and CDR2 is YNNKEL (reference sequence). CDR3 length: 17 amino acids. Trimming shortened V by 0 bases and J by 0 bases, and 12 bases separated the two germline ends. CDR3 protein: CASSQDRRDLAKNIQYF. The CDR3 nucleotides read TGTGCCAGCAGCCAAGACCGCCGGGACTTAGCCAAAAACATTCAGTACTTC.

This chain links TRBV7-2 with TRBJ2-2; 10 nucleotides agree with TRBD2. Per the germline V gene, CDR1 is SGHTA and CDR2 is FQGNSA. CDR3 length equals 16 residues. V lost 5 bases and J lost 4; bases outside the gene matches: 7. The DNA for the CDR3 is TGTGCCAGCAGCCCCCCCAGCGGGGGGGTCACCGGGGAGCTGTTTTTT. As protein: CASSPPSGGVTGELFF.

The chain joins TRBV2 to TRBJ1-1; perhaps TRBD1 as D (5 bases). This CDR3 has 11 amino acids. Trimming shortened V by 8 bases and J by 1 base, and 5 bases separated the two germline ends. The germline V gene has CDR1 SNHLY and CDR2 FYNNEI. CDR3 sequence (DNA): TGTGCCAGCCAGGGGAACACTGAAGCTTTCTTT. Its translation: CASQGNTEAFF. Full variable domain (missing parts from reference TRBV2 and TRBJ1-1): EPEVTQTPSHQVTQMGQEVILRCVPISNHLYFYWYRQILGQKVEFLVSFYNNEISEKSEIFDDQFSVERPDGSNFTLKIRSTKLEDSAMYFCASQGNTEAFFGQGTRLTVV.

The V call is TRBV19, the J call TRBJ2-3, with D uncertain. The length of the CDR3 is 15 residues. CDR1 and CDR2 (germline): LNHDA, SQIVND (reference sequence). Between the trimmed V and J ends, which lost 1 base and 3 bases, there was a span of 11 bases. The CDR3, as DNA: TGTGCCAGTAGTATAGCCCGGAGCCCAACAGATACGCAGTATTTT. This translates into CASSIARSPTDTQYF.

This rearrangement joins TRBV19 to TRBJ1-1, with no clear D. The germline V gene has CDR1 LNHDA and CDR2 SQIVND (reference sequence). V lost 8 bases to trimming and J lost 1 base, with 14 bases between them. This CDR3 has 14 residues. CDR3 coding DNA: TGTGCCAGTGTTAGATTTGGGCCGAACACTGAAGCTTTCTTT. Encoded protein: CASVRFGPNTEAFF.

The V call is TRBV5-1, the J call TRBJ2-1, with TRBD2 matching 13 bases. The length of the CDR3 is 18 residues. The germline V gene encodes CDR1 SGHRS and CDR2 YFSETQ. The junction had 7 bases not matched to a gene; V was cut back by 4 bases and J by 0 bases. This CDR3 is CASSGDGTSGASYNEQFF. The CDR3, as DNA: TGCGCCAGCAGCGGAGACGGGACTAGCGGGGCCTCCTACAATGAGCAGTTCTTC. The full variable domain, in which reference TRBV5-1 and TRBJ2-1 provide the parts outside the CDR3, is KAGVTQTPRYLIKTRGQQVTLSCSPISGHRSVSWYQQTPGQGLQFLFEYFSETQRNKGNFPGRFSGRQFSNSRSEMNVSTLELGDSALYLCASSGDGTSGASYNEQFFGPGTRLTVL.

This clone came up once. This rearrangement joins TRBV11-2 to TRBJ2-1; D might be TRBD1 (5 bases). The length of the CDR3 is 14 residues. Per the germline V gene, CDR1 is SGHAT and CDR2 is FQNNGV. Trimming took 4 bases from V and 5 from J, leaving 12 bases between them. The CDR3 DNA sequence: TGTGCCAGCAGCTCGACCAGACAGAACAATGAGCAGTTCTTC. As protein: CASSSTRQNNEQFF.